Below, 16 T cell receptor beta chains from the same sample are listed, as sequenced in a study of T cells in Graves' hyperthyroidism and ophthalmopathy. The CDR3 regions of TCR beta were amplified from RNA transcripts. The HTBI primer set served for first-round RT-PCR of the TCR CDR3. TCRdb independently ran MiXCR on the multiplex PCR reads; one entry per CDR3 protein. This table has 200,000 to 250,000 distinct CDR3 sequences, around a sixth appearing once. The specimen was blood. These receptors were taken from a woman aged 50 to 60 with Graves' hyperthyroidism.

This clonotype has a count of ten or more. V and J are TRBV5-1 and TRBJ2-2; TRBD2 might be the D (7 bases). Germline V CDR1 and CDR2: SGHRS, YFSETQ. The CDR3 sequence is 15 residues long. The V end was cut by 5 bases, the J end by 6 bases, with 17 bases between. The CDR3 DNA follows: TGCGCCAGCAGTGCCGGGGGGCGTTTGGCCGGGGAGCTGTTTTTT. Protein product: CASSAGGRLAGELFF.

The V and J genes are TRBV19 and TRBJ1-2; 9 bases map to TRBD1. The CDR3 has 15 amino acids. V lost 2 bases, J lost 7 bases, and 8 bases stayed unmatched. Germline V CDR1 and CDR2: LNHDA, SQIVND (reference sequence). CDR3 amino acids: CASSIRGQGGVGYTF. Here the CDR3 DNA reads TGTGCCAGTAGTATACGGGGACAGGGCGGTGTTGGCTACACCTTC. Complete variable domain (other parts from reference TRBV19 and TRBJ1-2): DGGITQSPKYLFRKEGQNVTLSCEQNLNHDAMYWYRQDPGQGLRLIYYSQIVNDFQKGDIAEGYSVSREKKESFPLTVTSAQKNPTAFYLCASSIRGQGGVGYTFGSGTRLTVV.

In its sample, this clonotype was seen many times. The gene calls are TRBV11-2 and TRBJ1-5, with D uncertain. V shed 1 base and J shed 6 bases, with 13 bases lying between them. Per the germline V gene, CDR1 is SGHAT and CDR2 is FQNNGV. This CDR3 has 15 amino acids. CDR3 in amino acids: CASSLVVGNGQPQHF. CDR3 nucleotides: TGTGCCAGCAGCTTAGTAGTAGGAAATGGTCAGCCCCAGCATTTT.

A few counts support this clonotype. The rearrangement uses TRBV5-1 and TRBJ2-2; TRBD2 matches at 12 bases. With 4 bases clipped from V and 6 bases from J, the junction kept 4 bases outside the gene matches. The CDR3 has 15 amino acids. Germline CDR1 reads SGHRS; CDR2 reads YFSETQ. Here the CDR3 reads CASSQTSGSSGELFF. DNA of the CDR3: TGCGCCAGCAGCCAGACTAGCGGGAGCTCCGGGGAGCTGTTTTTT.

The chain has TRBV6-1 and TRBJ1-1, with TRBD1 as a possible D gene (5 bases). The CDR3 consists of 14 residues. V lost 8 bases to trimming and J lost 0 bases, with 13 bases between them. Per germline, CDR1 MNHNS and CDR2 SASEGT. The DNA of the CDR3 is TGTGCCAGCTTGAGGCGGGGGATGAACACTGAAGCTTTCTTT. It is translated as CASLRRGMNTEAFF.

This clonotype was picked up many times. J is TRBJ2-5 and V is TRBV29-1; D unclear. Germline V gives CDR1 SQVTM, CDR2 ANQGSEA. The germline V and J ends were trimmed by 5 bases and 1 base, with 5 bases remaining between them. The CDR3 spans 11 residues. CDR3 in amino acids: CSVSVQETQYF. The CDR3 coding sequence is TGCAGCGTTTCCGTCCAAGAGACCCAGTACTTC.

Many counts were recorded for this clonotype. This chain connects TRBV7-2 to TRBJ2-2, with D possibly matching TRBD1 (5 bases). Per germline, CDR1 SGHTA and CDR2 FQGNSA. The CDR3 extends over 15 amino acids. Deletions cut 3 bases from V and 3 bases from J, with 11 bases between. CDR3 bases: TGTGCCAGCAGCTTGGCTGGGGCCCACACCGGGGAGCTGTTTTTT. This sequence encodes CASSLAGAHTGELFF.

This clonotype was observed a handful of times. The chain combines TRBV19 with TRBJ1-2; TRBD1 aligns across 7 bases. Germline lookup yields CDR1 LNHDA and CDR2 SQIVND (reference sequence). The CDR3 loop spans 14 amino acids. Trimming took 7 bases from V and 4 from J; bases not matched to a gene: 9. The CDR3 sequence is CASNWDSGIYGYTF. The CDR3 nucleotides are TGTGCCAGTAACTGGGACAGCGGGATCTATGGCTACACCTTC.

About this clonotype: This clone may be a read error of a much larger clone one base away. CDR3 nucleotide sequence: TGTGCCAGCAGATCCCCGGGGGGACTAGCGTACGAGCAGTACTTC. Amino acids: CASRSPGGLAYEQYF. The chain combines TRBV7-8 with TRBJ2-7, with TRBD2 matching 10 bases. After removal of 6 bases from V and 4 bases from J, the junction contained 9 bases not matched to a gene. CDR3 length: 15 amino acids. Germline loops: CDR1 SGHVS, CDR2 FQNEAQ. Full variable domain (missing parts from reference TRBV7-8 and TRBJ2-7): GAGVSQSPRYKVAKRGQDVALRCDPISGHVSLFWYQQALGQGPEFLTYFQNEAQLDKSGLPSDRFFAERPEGSVSTLKIQRTQQEDSAVYLCASRSPGGLAYEQYFGPGTRLTVT.

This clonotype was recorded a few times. DNA of the CDR3: TGTGCCAGCAGTCAGTCGGGGACAGGGGTCCATTCACCCCTCCACTTT. It yields the protein CASSQSGTGVHSPLHF. The V and J genes are TRBV6-1 and TRBJ1-6, with TRBD1 identical over 10 bases. The CDR3 contains 16 residues. CDR1 MNHNS and CDR2 SASEGT come from the germline V gene. With 5 bases clipped from V and 8 bases from J, the junction kept 9 bases outside the gene matches.

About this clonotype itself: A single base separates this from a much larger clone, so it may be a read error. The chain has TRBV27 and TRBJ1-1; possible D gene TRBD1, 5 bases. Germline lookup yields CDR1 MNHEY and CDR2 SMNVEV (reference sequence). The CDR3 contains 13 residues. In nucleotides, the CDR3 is TGTGCCAGCAGTAGCGGGGGGACCACTGAAGCTCTCTTT. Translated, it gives CASSSGGTTEALF.

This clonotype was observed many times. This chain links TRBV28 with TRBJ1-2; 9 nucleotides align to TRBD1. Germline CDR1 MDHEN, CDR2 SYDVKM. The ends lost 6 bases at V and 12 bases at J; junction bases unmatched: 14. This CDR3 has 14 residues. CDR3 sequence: CASRMGDRAGENTF. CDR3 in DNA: TGTGCCAGCAGGATGGGGGACAGGGCTGGGGAGAACACCTTC.

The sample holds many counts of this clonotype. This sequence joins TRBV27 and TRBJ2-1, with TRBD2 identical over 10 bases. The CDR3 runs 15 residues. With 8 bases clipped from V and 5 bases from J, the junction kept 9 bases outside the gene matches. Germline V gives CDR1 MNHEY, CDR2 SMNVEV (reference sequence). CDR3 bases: TGTGCCAGCTACCCTCGGACTAGCGGAAACAATGAGCAGTTCTTC. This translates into CASYPRTSGNNEQFF.

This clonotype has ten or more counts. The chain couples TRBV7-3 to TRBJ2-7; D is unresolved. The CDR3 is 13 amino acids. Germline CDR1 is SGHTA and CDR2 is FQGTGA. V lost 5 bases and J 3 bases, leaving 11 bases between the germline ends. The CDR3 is CASSHGLNYEQYF. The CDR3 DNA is TGTGCCAGCAGCCACGGGCTTAACTACGAGCAGTACTTC.

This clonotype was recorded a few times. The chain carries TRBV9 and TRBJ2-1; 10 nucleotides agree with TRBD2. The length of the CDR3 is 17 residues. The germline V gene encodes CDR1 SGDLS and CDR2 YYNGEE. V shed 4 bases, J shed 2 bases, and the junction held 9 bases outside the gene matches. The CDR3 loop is CASSRLSGRSPYNEQFF. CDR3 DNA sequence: TGTGCCAGCAGCCGGCTTAGCGGGAGGAGTCCCTACAATGAGCAGTTCTTC.

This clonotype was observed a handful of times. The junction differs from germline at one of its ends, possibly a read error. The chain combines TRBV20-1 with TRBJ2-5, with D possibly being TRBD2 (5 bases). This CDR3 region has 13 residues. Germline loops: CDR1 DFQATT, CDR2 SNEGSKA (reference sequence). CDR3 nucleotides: TGCGGTGCTAGCTTCCGATGGACGGAGACCCAGTACTTC. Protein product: CGASFRWTETQYF.